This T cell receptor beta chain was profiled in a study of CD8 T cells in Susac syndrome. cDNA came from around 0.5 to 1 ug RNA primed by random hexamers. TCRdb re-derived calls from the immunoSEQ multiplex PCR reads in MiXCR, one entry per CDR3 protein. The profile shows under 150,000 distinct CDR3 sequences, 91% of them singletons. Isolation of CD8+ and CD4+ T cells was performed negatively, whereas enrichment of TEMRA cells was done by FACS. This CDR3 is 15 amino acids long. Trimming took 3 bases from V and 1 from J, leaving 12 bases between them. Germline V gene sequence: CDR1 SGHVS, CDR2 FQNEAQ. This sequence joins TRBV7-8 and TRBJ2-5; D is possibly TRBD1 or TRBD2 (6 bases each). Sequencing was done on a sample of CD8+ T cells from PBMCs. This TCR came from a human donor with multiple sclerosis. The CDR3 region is CASSFSSGAQETQYF. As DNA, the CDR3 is TGTGCCAGCAGCTTTTCCTCGGGGGCCCAAGAGACCCAGTACTTC.